Shown below are 15 T cell receptor beta chains from a single sample sequenced in a study of blood T cells in healthy people across ages. Sample-barcoded 5' priming and a J-beta primer mix drove a second PCR of roughly 6 to 12 cycles. Using its own MiXCR run on the 5' RACE reads, TCRdb lists one record per CDR3 protein. This sample yields roughly 930,000 distinct CDR3 sequences, of which roughly 48% are seen a single time; around 15% belongs to the top ten. The specimen was blood. These receptors were collected from a man in his thirties or forties in good health.

V gene TRBV3-1 combines with J gene TRBJ2-3, with 8 nucleotides matching TRBD2. The trim removed 5 bases at V and 1 base at J, leaving 5 bases unmatched. Germline V lookup: CDR1 LGHDT, CDR2 YNNKEL (reference sequence). CDR3 size: 15 residues. The CDR3 region is CASSVRGGRTDTQYF. In nucleotides, the CDR3 is TGTGCCAGCAGCGTCCGGGGGGGCCGCACAGATACGCAGTATTTT.

The chain employs TRBV15 and TRBJ2-1; TRBD2 matches 7 bases. Germline V gives CDR1 LNHNV, CDR2 YYDKDF (reference sequence). The CDR3 has 13 residues. The V gene end was trimmed by 6 bases and the J gene end by 7 bases; junction bases not matched to a gene: 6. DNA of the CDR3: TGTGCCACCAGACAGACTAGCACTAATGAGCAGTTCTTC. It specifies CATRQTSTNEQFF. Using reference TRBV15 and TRBJ2-1 for the parts outside the CDR3, the full variable domain is DAMVIQNPRYQVTQFGKPVTLSCSQTLNHNVMYWYQQKSSQAPKLLFHYYDKDFNNEADTPDNFQSRRPNTSFCFLDIRSPGLGDTAMYLCATRQTSTNEQFFGPGTRLTVL.

Turning to this clonotype: A much larger clone differs by one base, so this may be a read error. V usage is TRBV7-2 and J usage is TRBJ2-3; 11 bases map to TRBD2. Trimming cost V 4 bases and J 2 bases; bases outside gene matches: 5. The germline V gene encodes CDR1 SGHTA and CDR2 FQGNSA. There are 16 residues in the CDR3. The CDR3 bases are TGTACCAGCAGCTCCGGGACTAGCGGTGTCACAGATACGCAGTATTTT. Protein: CTSSSGTSGVTDTQYF. The full variable domain, its missing parts supplied by reference TRBV7-2 and TRBJ2-3, is GAGVSQSPSNKVTEKGKDVELRCDPISGHTALYWYRQSLGQGLEFLIYFQGNSAPDKSGLPSDRFSAERTGGSVSTLTIQRTQQEDSAVYLCTSSSGTSGVTDTQYFGPGTRLTVL.

This clonotype has more than one count but fewer than ten. The chain has TRBV4-1 and TRBJ2-3; D is ambiguous. The CDR3 runs 16 residues. The V gene lost 0 bases and the J gene lost 0 bases, with 10 bases spanning the gap. The germline CDR1 and CDR2 sequences are MGHRA and YSYEKL. The CDR3 DNA follows: TGCGCCAGCAGCCAAGAAGCGTCAGCTAGCACAGATACGCAGTATTTT. Protein: CASSQEASASTDTQYF.

The CDR3 sequence is CASSALSRLGYGYTF. The CDR3 DNA is TGTGCCAGCAGTGCCCTATCGAGGTTAGGGTATGGCTACACCTTC. V gene TRBV28 combines with J gene TRBJ1-2, with D hard to call. Trimming left V 5 bases short and J 5 bases short, with 18 bases between. The CDR3 extends over 15 amino acids. Looked up from germline, CDR1 is MDHEN and CDR2 is SYDVKM.

This clonotype has just a few counts. This CDR3 is CASSINDREDTEAFF. The DNA of the CDR3 is TGCGCCAGCAGCATAAACGACAGGGAGGACACTGAAGCTTTCTTT. The chain carries TRBV5-1 and TRBJ1-1; the match to TRBD1 covers 7 bases. Trimming took 4 bases from V and 3 from J; bases not matched to a gene: 9. The germline V gene has CDR1 SGHRS and CDR2 YFSETQ. The CDR3 runs 15 residues.

This clonotype occurred a few times. V is TRBV27 and J is TRBJ2-7, with 11 bases lining up with TRBD1. This CDR3 contains 15 residues. Germline CDR1 MNHEY, CDR2 SMNVEV (reference sequence). With 5 bases clipped from V and 5 bases from J, the junction kept 8 bases outside the gene matches. The CDR3 nucleotides read TGTGCCAGCAGTCCGCACCGGGACAGGGGGAACGAGCAGTACTTC. Translation: CASSPHRDRGNEQYF.

The chain employs TRBV27 and TRBJ1-2; 12 bases map to TRBD1. The CDR3 extends over 15 amino acids. The J segment lost 5 bases and the V segment lost 2 bases, leaving 3 bases of the junction unmatched. Germline V gene data show CDR1 as MNHEY and CDR2 as SMNVEV (reference sequence). The CDR3 reads CASSLGTGGMYGYTF. The CDR3 DNA sequence: TGTGCCAGCAGTTTAGGGACAGGGGGCATGTATGGCTACACCTTC.

This rearrangement joins TRBV20-1 to TRBJ1-5; D not certain. The CDR3 is made up of 10 amino acids. Germline V gene sequence: CDR1 DFQATT, CDR2 SNEGSKA (reference sequence). The CDR3 DNA sequence: TGCATTGTTGCTCTGGGGCCCCAGCATTTT. This translates into CIVALGPQHF.

This clonotype came up many times. The chain has TRBV29-1 and TRBJ2-1; 9 bases map to TRBD1. Germline assignment: CDR1 SQVTM and CDR2 ANQGSEA. V dropped 6 bases and J dropped 4; count of bases not matched to a gene: 7. There are 14 residues in the CDR3. CDR3 coding DNA: TGCAGCGTGCTGGGACAGGGACTATACAATGAGCAGTTCTTC. Its protein is CSVLGQGLYNEQFF.

This chain joins TRBV28 and TRBJ2-1; TRBD2 matches 15 bases. Trimming cost V 4 bases and J 6 bases; bases outside gene matches: 4. This CDR3 has 16 amino acids. The germline gives CDR1 MDHEN, CDR2 SYDVKM. CDR3 sequence (DNA): TGTGCCAGCAGTTACCCGGGACTAGCGGGGGGCAATGAGCAGTTCTTC. Residues: CASSYPGLAGGNEQFF. Full variable domain (remainder filled in from reference TRBV28 and TRBJ2-1): DVKVTQSSRYLVKRTGEKVFLECVQDMDHENMFWYRQDPGLGLRLIYFSYDVKMKEKGDIPEGYSVSREKKERFSLILESASTNQTSMYLCASSYPGLAGGNEQFFGPGTRLTVL.

This clonotype was observed many times. The chain combines TRBV6-1 with TRBJ2-7, with 9 bases that match TRBD1. J lost 5 bases, V lost 6 bases, and 8 bases had no gene match. There are 14 residues in the CDR3. CDR1 MNHNS and CDR2 SASEGT come from the germline V gene. CDR3 in amino acids: CASRLGQGIHEQYF. Here the CDR3 DNA reads TGTGCCAGCAGGTTGGGACAGGGTATTCACGAGCAGTACTTC.

This chain connects TRBV29-1 to TRBJ2-1; 11 nucleotides align to TRBD2. The germline V gene encodes CDR1 SQVTM and CDR2 ANQGSEA. J was trimmed by 6 bases and V by 5 bases; bases with no gene match: 12. CDR3 length equals 16 residues. Written as DNA, the CDR3 is TGCAGCGTTTCGACTAGCGGGATCCGTACGCTCAATGAGCAGTTCTTC. It specifies CSVSTSGIRTLNEQFF.

The rearrangement joins TRBV20-1 to TRBJ2-5; D is possibly TRBD1 or TRBD2 (6 bases each). This CDR3 comprises 13 residues. The V and J ends lost 3 bases and 1 base respectively, with 9 bases between them. CDR1 and CDR2 from the germline V gene are DFQATT and SNEGSKA (reference sequence). For the CDR3, the DNA is TGCAGTGCTAGCGGGGGCATCCAAGAGACCCAGTACTTC. This sequence encodes CSASGGIQETQYF.

V and J are TRBV4-3 and TRBJ1-1; no clear D gene. Trimming removed 0 bases from V and 3 bases from J, with 11 bases in between. Germline assignment: CDR1 LGHNA and CDR2 YSLEER. The CDR3 spans 15 residues. CDR3 sequence (DNA): TGCGCCAGCAGCCAAGAAGGTATGAGGGACACTGAAGCTTTCTTT. It is translated as CASSQEGMRDTEAFF.